The 20 T cell receptor beta chains below were found in one sample sequenced in a study of shared clonotypes between healthy human individuals. Assay: immunoSEQ multiplex PCR; the TCRdb copy retains only in-frame clones and omits some. This sample yields about 600,000 clones, of which 98% are seen a single time; approximately 0.3% belongs to the top ten. Positive CCR7 selection of CD45RO-negative cells yielded the naive CD8 cells, and terminally differentiated effector memory CD45RA+ cells were excluded. The source material was naive CD8+ T cells sorted from blood. The receptor set was obtained from a young man in good health.

This chain uses TRBV11-2 with TRBJ2-7, with unresolved D. This CDR3 comprises 15 residues. CDR1 is SGHAT, CDR2 FQNNGV, per germline. The V gene lost 1 base and the J gene lost 0 bases, with 10 bases spanning the gap. DNA of the CDR3: TGTGCCAGCAGCTTAGGTTGGGCCGGCTCCTACGAGCAGTACTTC. This translates into CASSLGWAGSYEQYF. The full variable domain, its missing parts supplied by reference TRBV11-2 and TRBJ2-7, is EAGVAQSPRYKIIEKRQSVAFWCNPISGHATLYWYQQILGQGPKLLIQFQNNGVVDDSQLPKDRFSAERLKGVDSTLKIQPAKLEDSAVYLCASSLGWAGSYEQYFGPGTRLTVT.

The chain joins TRBV28 to TRBJ1-2; TRBD1 matches 7 bases. Germline assignment: CDR1 MDHEN and CDR2 SYDVKM. CDR3 length equals 14 residues. Trimming removed 8 bases from V and 6 bases from J; junction bases left unmatched: 12. Here the CDR3 reads CASLTGMGQHGYTF. The DNA for the CDR3 is TGTGCCAGCCTAACCGGGATGGGACAGCATGGCTACACCTTC.

The V gene is TRBV5-4, the J gene TRBJ2-7, with 10 positions matching TRBD2. Germline assignment: CDR1 SGHNT and CDR2 YYREEE (reference sequence). The junction had 0 bases not matched to a gene; V was cut back by 0 bases and J by 6 bases. The CDR3 spans 13 residues. DNA of the CDR3: TGTGCCAGCAGCTTGGCTAGCGGGAGCGAGCAGTACTTC. Its protein is CASSLASGSEQYF.

V usage is TRBV7-6 and J usage is TRBJ1-1; 7 bases align to TRBD1. Germline CDR1 SGHVS, CDR2 FNYEAQ. The CDR3 runs 13 residues. The J segment lost 5 bases and the V segment lost 7 bases, leaving 7 bases of the junction unmatched. CDR3 sequence reads: CASKILRGTEAFF. As DNA, the CDR3 is TGTGCCAGCAAAATCCTCAGGGGGACTGAAGCTTTCTTT.

This chain links TRBV27 with TRBJ2-7; D gene unclear. Between the trimmed V and J ends, which lost 3 bases and 5 bases, there was a span of 17 bases. Germline values: CDR1 MNHEY, CDR2 SMNVEV (reference sequence). This CDR3 spans 15 amino acids. The CDR3 nucleotides read TGTGCCAGCAGTTTCATCACTGGACCTTTGGACGAGCAGTACTTC. Translated: CASSFITGPLDEQYF.

This chain links TRBV27 with TRBJ1-5; TRBD1 aligns across 7 bases. CDR1 MNHEY and CDR2 SMNVEV come from the germline V gene (reference sequence). V dropped 6 bases and J dropped 7; count of bases not matched to a gene: 9. The CDR3 is made up of 14 amino acids. Here the CDR3 reads CASRPGQKSQPQHF. CDR3 bases: TGTGCCAGCAGGCCGGGACAGAAATCCCAGCCCCAGCATTTT.

J is TRBJ2-1 and V is TRBV6-4, with TRBD2 as a possible D gene (6 bases). The germline V gene encodes CDR1 MRHNA and CDR2 SNTAGT. This CDR3 spans 14 amino acids. V was trimmed by 0 bases and J by 4 bases, leaving 7 bases between them. In nucleotides, the CDR3 is TGTGCCAGCAGTGACTCCGGACTATACAATGAGCAGTTCTTC. This encodes CASSDSGLYNEQFF.

This sequence joins TRBV6-1 and TRBJ2-1, with 8 nucleotides matching TRBD2. Germline loops: CDR1 MNHNS, CDR2 SASEGT. The CDR3 sequence is 18 residues long. J lost 1 base, V lost 1 base, and 9 bases had no gene match. The CDR3 DNA reads as TGTGCCAGCAGTGAAGTTTCCGTAGGACTAGCATCCTACAATGAGCAGTTCTTC. It is translated as CASSEVSVGLASYNEQFF.

The rearrangement joins TRBV5-1 to TRBJ2-4; 7 nucleotides align to TRBD1. The CDR3 loop spans 16 amino acids. V lost 0 bases, J lost 3 bases, and 6 bases stayed unmatched. Germline V lookup: CDR1 SGHRS, CDR2 YFSETQ. CDR3 nucleotides: TGCGCCAGCAGCTTGGCCCCTACAGGGGACAAAAACATTCAGTACTTC. Its protein is CASSLAPTGDKNIQYF.

The V call is TRBV27, the J call TRBJ2-7, with 9 bases lining up with TRBD2. This CDR3 region has 16 residues. CDR1 MNHEY and CDR2 SMNVEV come from the germline V gene (reference sequence). V shed 8 bases, J shed 3 bases, and the junction held 14 bases outside the gene matches. The CDR3: CASLCQETSGLYEQYF. The CDR3 DNA follows: TGTGCCAGCCTATGTCAGGAGACTAGCGGACTCTACGAGCAGTACTTC.

The chain has TRBV7-9 and TRBJ1-1; 9 bases map to TRBD1. The ends lost 5 bases at V and 5 bases at J; junction bases unmatched: 12. Germline V CDR1 and CDR2: SEHNR, FQNEAQ (reference sequence). The CDR3 runs to 16 residues. The CDR3 DNA reads TGTGCCAGCAGCCCCACACCAGGACAGGGGCGGACTGAAGCTTTCTTT. It codes for CASSPTPGQGRTEAFF.

The chain carries TRBV28 and TRBJ2-7, with D maybe TRBD1 (5 bases). The germline V gene has CDR1 MDHEN and CDR2 SYDVKM. The CDR3 covers 13 residues. Trimming pared 7 bases from V and 3 bases from J, leaving 13 bases between. CDR3 in DNA: TGTGCCAGCACTGTTGGGGCGGTCTACGAGCAGTACTTC. Its translation: CASTVGAVYEQYF. The full variable domain, in which reference TRBV28 and TRBJ2-7 provide the parts outside the CDR3, is DVKVTQSSRYLVKRTGEKVFLECVQDMDHENMFWYRQDPGLGLRLIYFSYDVKMKEKGDIPEGYSVSREKKERFSLILESASTNQTSMYLCASTVGAVYEQYFGPGTRLTVT.

The V and J genes are TRBV9 and TRBJ2-3, with 15 bases aligning to TRBD2. The length of the CDR3 is 16 residues. V was clipped by 3 bases and J by 6 bases; unmatched bases: 5. The germline V gene encodes CDR1 SGDLS and CDR2 YYNGEE. In DNA, the CDR3 is TGTGCCAGCAGCGCTCGGACTAGCGGGAGGGGTGATACGCAGTATTTT. Its translation is CASSARTSGRGDTQYF.

V gene TRBV4-3 combines with J gene TRBJ2-1; D uncertain. Germline CDR1 and CDR2: LGHNA and YSLEER. V dropped 0 bases and J dropped 7 bases, with 10 bases sitting between them. CDR3 length: 14 amino acids. The CDR3 DNA follows: TGCGCCAGCAGCCAAGAGGGTTTGAGTAATGAGCAGTTCTTC. Translation gives CASSQEGLSNEQFF.

This chain links TRBV6-5 with TRBJ2-7; D might be TRBD1 (7 bases). The CDR3 has 13 amino acids. V lost 5 bases and J lost 4, with 12 bases in between. Germline values: CDR1 MNHEY, CDR2 SVGAGI. The CDR3 here is CASSAGQQYEQYF. The DNA of the CDR3 is TGTGCCAGCAGTGCGGGACAGCAATACGAGCAGTACTTC.

Only one count was recorded for this clone. This chain links TRBV4-1 with TRBJ1-2; no reliable D call. The germline V gene has CDR1 MGHRA and CDR2 YSYEKL. Trimming took off 0 bases at V and 5 bases at J, with 13 bases between the two ends. This CDR3 spans 15 amino acids. CDR3 residues: CASSQEEGGRYGYTF. Written as DNA, the CDR3 is TGCGCCAGCAGCCAAGAAGAGGGTGGAAGATATGGCTACACCTTC.

The chain has TRBV7-9 and TRBJ2-7; 7 nucleotides line up with TRBD1. Looked up from germline, CDR1 is SEHNR and CDR2 is FQNEAQ (reference sequence). This CDR3 region has 15 residues. With 1 base clipped from V and 5 bases from J, the junction kept 8 bases outside the gene matches. The CDR3 nucleotides read TGTGCCAGCAGCTTAGTAGGGGGCCACTTGGACGAGCAGTACTTC. The encoded protein is CASSLVGGHLDEQYF. The full variable domain, its missing parts supplied by reference TRBV7-9 and TRBJ2-7, is DTGVSQNPRHKITKRGQNVTFRCDPISEHNRLYWYRQTLGQGPEFLTYFQNEAQLEKSRLLSDRFSAERPKGSFSTLEIQRTEQGDSAMYLCASSLVGGHLDEQYFGPGTRLTVT.

The chain is built from TRBV4-1 and TRBJ2-7, with TRBD2 matching 13 bases. V lost 8 bases and J lost 5; bases outside the gene matches: 12. The CDR3 has 16 amino acids. In germline, CDR1 is MGHRA, CDR2 YSYEKL. The DNA for the CDR3 is TGCGCCAGCCTCCCGAGGACTAGCGGGAGTATCCACGAGCAGTACTTC. This sequence encodes CASLPRTSGSIHEQYF.

The V gene is TRBV29-1, the J gene TRBJ2-7, with no clear D. The CDR3 length is 13 residues. The germline CDR1 and CDR2 sequences are SQVTM and ANQGSEA. The V end was cut by 0 bases, the J end by 3 bases, with 9 bases between. CDR3 amino acids: CSVEEGQNYEQYF. The DNA of the CDR3 is TGCAGCGTTGAAGAGGGTCAGAACTACGAGCAGTACTTC.

V and J are TRBV30 and TRBJ2-3; perhaps TRBD2 as D (5 bases). CDR1 and CDR2 from the germline V gene are GTSNPN and SVGIG (reference sequence). Trimming pared 0 bases from V and 5 bases from J, leaving 9 bases between. CDR3 size: 13 residues. The CDR3: CAWSVVGRDTQYF. As DNA, the CDR3 is TGTGCCTGGAGTGTTGTAGGGAGAGATACGCAGTATTTT. Supplemented by reference TRBV30 and TRBJ2-3, the full variable domain reads SQTIHQWPATLVQPVGSPLSLECTVEGTSNPNLYWYRQAAGRGLQLLFYSVGIGQISSEVPQNLSASRPQDRQFILSSKKLLLSDSGFYLCAWSVVGRDTQYFGPGTRLTVL.